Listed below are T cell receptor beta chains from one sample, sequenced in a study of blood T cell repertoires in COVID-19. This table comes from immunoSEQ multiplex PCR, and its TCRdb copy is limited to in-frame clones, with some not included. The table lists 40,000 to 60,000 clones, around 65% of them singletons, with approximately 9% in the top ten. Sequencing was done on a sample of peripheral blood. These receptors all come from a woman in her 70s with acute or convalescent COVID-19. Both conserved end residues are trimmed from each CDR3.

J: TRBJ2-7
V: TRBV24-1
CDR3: ATSGQDSYEQY

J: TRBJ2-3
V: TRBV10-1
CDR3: ASSEFDNTDTQY

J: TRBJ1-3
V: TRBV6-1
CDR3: ASSETGARNTIY

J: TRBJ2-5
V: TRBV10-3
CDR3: AISEGLGDQETQY

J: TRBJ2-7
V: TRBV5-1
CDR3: ASSSQTGEYEQY

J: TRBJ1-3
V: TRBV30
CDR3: AWKQGAGNTIY

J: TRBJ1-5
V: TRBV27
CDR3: ASSLEAGSNQPQH

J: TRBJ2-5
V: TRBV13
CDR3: ASAHGGIGETQY

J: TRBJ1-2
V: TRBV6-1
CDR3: ASSEGGGGNYGYT

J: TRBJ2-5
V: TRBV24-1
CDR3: ATSDLRDSQETQY

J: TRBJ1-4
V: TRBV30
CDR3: AWKKGAYEKLF

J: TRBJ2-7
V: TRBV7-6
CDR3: ASSPRSGEGSAEQY

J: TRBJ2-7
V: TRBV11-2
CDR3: ASSLLGIQGPIYEQY

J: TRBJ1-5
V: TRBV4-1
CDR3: ASRQTGFDQPQH

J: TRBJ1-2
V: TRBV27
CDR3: ASSLSPGFHYT

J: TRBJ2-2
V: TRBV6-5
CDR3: ASSYSKTSRTGELF

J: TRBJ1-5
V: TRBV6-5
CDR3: ASVGLPSNQPQH

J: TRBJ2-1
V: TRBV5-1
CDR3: ASSPTGAEQF

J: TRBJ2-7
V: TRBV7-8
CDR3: ASSLVASGYEQY

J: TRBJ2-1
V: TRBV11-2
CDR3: ASSLWAAGGYNEQF

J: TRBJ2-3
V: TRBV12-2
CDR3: ASRLARIAGAVNTDTQY

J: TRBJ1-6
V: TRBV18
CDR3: ASSPNAQGNSPLH

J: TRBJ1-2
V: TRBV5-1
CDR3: ASSLDTNYGYT

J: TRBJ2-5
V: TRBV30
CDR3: AWNRRRPETQY

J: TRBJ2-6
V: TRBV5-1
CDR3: ASSFSSGGLNSGANVLT

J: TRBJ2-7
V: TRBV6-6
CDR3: ASISELAGSYEQY

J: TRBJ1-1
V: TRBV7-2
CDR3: ASSTMTGTGTEAF

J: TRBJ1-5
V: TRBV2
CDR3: ASSKDGVGNQPQH

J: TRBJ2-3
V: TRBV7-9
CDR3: ATDGETQY

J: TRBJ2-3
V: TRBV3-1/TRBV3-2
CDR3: ASSHTFTRDWQY

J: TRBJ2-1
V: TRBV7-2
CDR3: ASSFNSYNEQF

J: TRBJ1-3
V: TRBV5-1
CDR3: ASSYLDIAAGNTIY

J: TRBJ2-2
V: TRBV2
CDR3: ASSEDRGWSGELF

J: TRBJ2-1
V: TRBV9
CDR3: ASSQWVTGGPNNEQF

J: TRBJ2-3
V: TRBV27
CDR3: ASSLSGTVRTTQY

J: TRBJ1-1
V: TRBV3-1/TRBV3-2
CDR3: ASSPGSTEAF

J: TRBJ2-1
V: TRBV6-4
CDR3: ASSDNGGEQF

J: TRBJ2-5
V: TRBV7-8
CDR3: ASRGGDFQETQY

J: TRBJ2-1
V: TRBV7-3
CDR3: ASSLGLNNNEQF

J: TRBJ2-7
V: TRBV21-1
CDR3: ASSKESGAYEQY

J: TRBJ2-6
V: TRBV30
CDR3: AWSVPRGNLFGANVLT

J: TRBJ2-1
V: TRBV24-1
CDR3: ATSDLSDRGIDEQF

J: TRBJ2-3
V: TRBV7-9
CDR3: ASSLGPVTDTQY

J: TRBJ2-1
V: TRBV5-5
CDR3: ASSLSLAGGYEQF

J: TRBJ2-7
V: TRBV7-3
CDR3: ASSPGLGSYEQY

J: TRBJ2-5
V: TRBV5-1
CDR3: ASSLTGGRQETQY

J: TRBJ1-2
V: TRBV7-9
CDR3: ASSLSTGIRGGYT